The 27 T cell receptor beta chains below were found in one sample sequenced in a study of cytomegalovirus exposure and HLA in healthy donors. Both 60 Vbeta primers and 13 Jbeta primers went into the PCR. The assay was immunoSEQ multiplex PCR, and TCRdb's table has in-frame clones only and misses some. The sample includes 90,000 to 100,000 clones, less than 80% of them seen just once. Sequencing was done on a sample of PBMCs. Receptors were obtained from a boy aged 5-17 years in good health and CMV-seropositive.

The V gene is TRBV6-5, the J gene TRBJ2-7; 7 nucleotides match TRBD2. The J segment lost 4 bases and the V segment lost 0 bases, leaving 6 bases of the junction unmatched. The CDR3 is 15 amino acids. The germline gives CDR1 MNHEY, CDR2 SVGAGI. CDR3 nucleotides: TGTGCCAGCAGTTACTCGGGGGGGAGCCAGTACGAGCAGTACTTC. It is translated as CASSYSGGSQYEQYF.

The chain is built from TRBV6-5 and TRBJ1-1; D is perhaps TRBD1 (5 bases). Trimming took off 2 bases at V and 8 bases at J, with 15 bases between the two ends. Germline CDR1 MNHEY, CDR2 SVGAGI. The CDR3 spans 14 residues. The CDR3 loop reads CASSYREGRLEAFF. In nucleotides, the CDR3 is TGTGCCAGCAGTTACCGGGAGGGGCGCTTGGAAGCTTTCTTT.

The genes are TRBV5-1 and TRBJ1-1; 8 bases map to TRBD1. CDR1 and CDR2 from the germline V gene are SGHRS and YFSETQ. With 1 base clipped from V and 1 base from J, the junction kept 3 bases outside the gene matches. The CDR3 spans 15 residues. The CDR3 loop is CASSLSGTGNTEAFF. CDR3 bases: TGCGCCAGCAGCTTGTCCGGGACAGGGAACACTGAAGCTTTCTTT.

This clone came up a few times. The V gene is TRBV29-1, the J gene TRBJ1-2; 9 nucleotides agree with TRBD1. V lost 6 bases, J lost 5 bases, and 7 bases stayed unmatched. The germline V gene has CDR1 SQVTM and CDR2 ANQGSEA. The CDR3 length is 13 residues. CDR3 coding DNA: TGCAGCGTAAGGGACAGGGCTTCTTATGGCTACACCTTC. It translates to CSVRDRASYGYTF.

V and J are TRBV29-1 and TRBJ2-5; TRBD1 matches 11 bases. Germline lookup yields CDR1 SQVTM and CDR2 ANQGSEA. The CDR3 is 12 residues long. Trimming cost V 7 bases and J 6 bases; bases outside gene matches: 4. CDR3 coding DNA: TGCAGCGGCGGACAGGGGGCAAAGACCCAGTACTTC. Residues: CSGGQGAKTQYF.

V gene TRBV30 combines with J gene TRBJ2-7; D gene unclear. The V gene lost 2 bases and the J gene lost 3 bases, with 14 bases spanning the gap. The CDR3 is made up of 14 amino acids. Germline-derived CDR1 and CDR2 are GTSNPN and SVGIG (reference sequence). The CDR3 DNA sequence: TGTGCCTGGAGTACGGAGAATTTTCACTACGAGCAGTACTTC. This sequence encodes CAWSTENFHYEQYF.

J is TRBJ2-2 and V is TRBV11-1; a possible D gene is TRBD2 (5 bases). The germline V gene has CDR1 SGHAT and CDR2 FQDESV (reference sequence). CDR3 size: 13 residues. Deletions cut 5 bases from V and 6 bases from J, with 10 bases between. The CDR3 DNA follows: TGTGCCAGCAGCCCTAGCAGGCCCGGGGAGCTGTTTTTT. Encoded protein: CASSPSRPGELFF.

V and J are TRBV14 and TRBJ2-1; 7 bases agree with TRBD1. After removal of 5 bases from V and 4 bases from J, the junction contained 8 bases not matched to a gene. Looked up from germline, CDR1 is SGHDN and CDR2 is FVKESK. The CDR3 has 15 residues. CDR3 nucleotides: TGTGCCAGCAGCGCCCCGGGACAGCTGTACAATGAGCAGTTCTTC. Translated, it gives CASSAPGQLYNEQFF.

This rearrangement joins TRBV28 to TRBJ1-2; D gene unclear. Germline CDR1 is MDHEN and CDR2 is SYDVKM. The length of the CDR3 is 14 residues. The V gene lost 5 bases and the J gene lost 6 bases, with 16 bases spanning the gap. The CDR3 reads CASSLTGEPDGYTF. DNA for the CDR3: TGTGCCAGCAGTCTGACCGGGGAACCGGATGGCTACACCTTC.

The V gene is TRBV30, the J gene TRBJ2-2, with 8 nucleotides matching TRBD1. The CDR3 runs to 14 residues. V was clipped by 5 bases and J by 2 bases; unmatched bases: 4. CDR1 is GTSNPN, CDR2 SVGIG, per germline (reference sequence). The CDR3 coding sequence is TGTGCCTGGCAGACAGGGGTTAACACCGGGGAGCTGTTTTTT. Its translation: CAWQTGVNTGELFF.

This clone was seen a single time. The chain uses TRBV2 and TRBJ2-3; 8 positions match TRBD2. CDR3 size: 15 residues. Germline CDR1 SNHLY, CDR2 FYNNEI. After removal of 7 bases from V and 4 bases from J, the junction contained 10 bases not matched to a gene. CDR3 nucleotides: TGTGCCAGCAACCGAGGGACTAGTAGTCCAGATACGCAGTATTTT. This gives the protein CASNRGTSSPDTQYF.

The chain links TRBV12-5 to TRBJ1-1, with 11 bases aligning to TRBD1. CDR1 is LGHNT, CDR2 FRNRAP, per germline. This CDR3 contains 13 residues. The J segment lost 10 bases and the V segment lost 1 base, leaving 2 bases of the junction unmatched. The CDR3 nucleotides read TGTGCTAGTGGTTTGGCGGGGACAGGGGGAGCTTTCTTT. It codes for CASGLAGTGGAFF.

This clone was picked up a small number of times. J is TRBJ1-2 and V is TRBV4-1, with 7 positions matching TRBD1. The length of the CDR3 is 16 residues. CDR1 is MGHRA, CDR2 YSYEKL, per germline. The V and J ends lost 1 base and 4 bases, in that order; junction bases with no gene match: 9. The DNA for the CDR3 is TGCGCCAGCAGCCAAGGAGGTGAGGGGGCGGGCTATGGCTACACCTTC. It translates to CASSQGGEGAGYGYTF.

This clone was detected a few times. This chain uses TRBV11-2 with TRBJ2-7, with D perhaps TRBD2 (6 bases). Trimming took off 3 bases at V and 6 bases at J, with 15 bases between the two ends. CDR3 length equals 14 residues. The germline CDR1 and CDR2 sequences are SGHAT and FQNNGV. This CDR3 is CASSFGEVWGEQYF. The DNA for the CDR3 is TGTGCCAGCAGCTTTGGGGAGGTATGGGGCGAGCAGTACTTC.

The chain combines TRBV4-3 with TRBJ2-7; D might be TRBD1 (5 bases). The CDR3 spans 15 residues. Trimming took off 0 bases at V and 3 bases at J, with 12 bases between the two ends. Germline CDR1 reads LGHNA; CDR2 reads YSLEER. The CDR3 region has the DNA TGCGCCAGCAGCCAAGATAAGGGGTATATCTACGAGCAGTACTTC. Translation gives CASSQDKGYIYEQYF.

This chain connects TRBV7-3 to TRBJ2-3; D is unresolved. The V gene's germline CDR1 is SGHTA and CDR2 FQGTGA. V was cut by 2 bases and J by 0 bases, with 6 bases left in between. The CDR3 loop spans 14 amino acids. DNA of the CDR3: TGTGCCAGCAGCTTATTTGCGAGCACAGATACGCAGTATTTT. It specifies CASSLFASTDTQYF.

The J gene is TRBJ2-1, the V gene TRBV11-1; D may be TRBD2 (5 bases). The CDR3 extends over 16 amino acids. The V end lost 3 bases, the J end lost 7 bases, and 19 bases lay between the germline ends. Germline V gene sequence: CDR1 SGHAT, CDR2 FQDESV (reference sequence). The CDR3 loop reads CASSFRPGRAGNEQFF. The CDR3, as DNA: TGTGCCAGCAGCTTCCGGCCCGGGCGGGCGGGTAATGAGCAGTTCTTC. Together with reference TRBV11-1 and TRBJ2-1, the CDR3 gives the full variable domain: EAEVAQSPRYKITEKSQAVAFWCDPISGHATLYWYRQILGQGPELLVQFQDESVVDDSQLPKDRFSAERLKGVDSTLKIQPAELGDSAMYLCASSFRPGRAGNEQFFGPGTRLTVL.

The rearrangement links TRBV7-8 to TRBJ2-2; TRBD2 matches at 9 bases. The V gene's germline CDR1 is SGHVS and CDR2 FQNEAQ. The CDR3 length is 15 residues. V shed 7 bases and J 4 bases; nucleotides not matched to a gene: 7. As DNA, the CDR3 is TGTGCCAGCAAGGTGCGGGGGGGCCCCACCGGGGAGCTGTTTTTT. Amino acid sequence: CASKVRGGPTGELFF.

The chain couples TRBV15 to TRBJ2-2; 11 positions agree with TRBD2. The CDR3 has 19 residues. V lost 3 bases and J lost 2; bases outside the gene matches: 11. CDR1 LNHNV and CDR2 YYDKDF come from the germline V gene (reference sequence). This chain's CDR3 is CATSSGVSGRVQNTGELFF. CDR3 nucleotides: TGTGCCACCAGCAGCGGGGTTAGCGGGAGGGTCCAAAACACCGGGGAGCTGTTTTTT.

This clone has only one observation. V gene TRBV5-1 combines with J gene TRBJ2-3, with 11 nucleotides matching TRBD2. From germline, CDR1 is SGHRS and CDR2 YFSETQ. The CDR3 covers 15 residues. V trimming: 4 bases; J trimming: 5 bases; junction bases outside the gene matches: 6. CDR3 loop: CASSISGGVIDTQYF. The DNA for the CDR3 is TGCGCCAGCAGCATTAGCGGGGGGGTGATAGATACGCAGTATTTT.

The chain joins TRBV13 to TRBJ1-1; D is unresolved. The V end was cut by 5 bases, the J end by 0 bases, with 13 bases between. Per germline, CDR1 PRHDT and CDR2 FYEKMQ (reference sequence). The CDR3 is 15 amino acids. The CDR3 sequence: CASSPYRTMNTEAFF. CDR3 in DNA: TGTGCCAGCAGCCCCTATCGCACCATGAACACTGAAGCTTTCTTT.

This sequence joins TRBV30 and TRBJ2-2; 7 bases agree with TRBD2. Germline loops: CDR1 GTSNPN, CDR2 SVGIG (reference sequence). V trimming: 2 bases; J trimming: 6 bases; junction bases outside the gene matches: 15. The CDR3 length is 17 residues. The CDR3 loop reads CAWSLTRTSLVPGELFF. CDR3 coding DNA: TGTGCCTGGAGTCTTACTAGGACTAGTTTGGTCCCCGGGGAGCTGTTTTTT.

The genes are TRBV19 and TRBJ2-2, with D unclear. V was clipped by 4 bases and J by 6 bases, with 15 bases between them. The CDR3 totals 15 residues. Germline CDR1 is LNHDA and CDR2 is SQIVND (reference sequence). The CDR3 nucleotides read TGTGCCAGTAGTAATTACCCATCTAACGCCGGGGAGCTGTTTTTT. Its protein is CASSNYPSNAGELFF.

This clone was detected a few times. This sequence joins TRBV29-1 and TRBJ2-7; 11 nucleotides align to TRBD2. V lost 8 bases, J lost 7 bases, and 10 bases stayed unmatched. Germline CDR1 SQVTM, CDR2 ANQGSEA. The CDR3 extends over 13 amino acids. DNA for the CDR3: TGCAGCACCCCCGGGCTAGCGGGAGGAGAGCAGTACTTC. This encodes CSTPGLAGGEQYF.

This clone was picked up a small number of times. CDR3 DNA: TGTGCCAGCAGTGGGACAGGGTCGATCAATGAGCAGTTCTTC. Protein product: CASSGTGSINEQFF. The chain employs TRBV6-1 and TRBJ2-1; TRBD1 matches at 8 bases. The V gene's germline CDR1 is MNHNS and CDR2 SASEGT. This CDR3 spans 14 amino acids. V gave up 4 bases and J gave up 6 bases; unmatched junction bases: 5.

The chain combines TRBV5-1 with TRBJ2-5, with 12 bases that match TRBD1. CDR3 size: 15 residues. Per germline, CDR1 SGHRS and CDR2 YFSETQ. With V trimmed by 4 bases and J by 4 bases, 5 bases remained unmatched. Written as DNA, the CDR3 is TGCGCCAGCAGCCCGGGGACAGGGGGCGGAGAGACCCAGTACTTC. Translating gives CASSPGTGGGETQYF.

The genes are TRBV5-4 and TRBJ2-1; 12 nucleotides match TRBD1. V shed 3 bases and J 8 bases; nucleotides not matched to a gene: 6. This CDR3 has 15 amino acids. CDR1 and CDR2 (germline): SGHNT, YYREEE (reference sequence). This CDR3 is CASSSGQGAVDEQFF. The DNA for the CDR3 is TGTGCCAGCAGCTCGGGACAGGGGGCAGTGGATGAGCAGTTCTTC.